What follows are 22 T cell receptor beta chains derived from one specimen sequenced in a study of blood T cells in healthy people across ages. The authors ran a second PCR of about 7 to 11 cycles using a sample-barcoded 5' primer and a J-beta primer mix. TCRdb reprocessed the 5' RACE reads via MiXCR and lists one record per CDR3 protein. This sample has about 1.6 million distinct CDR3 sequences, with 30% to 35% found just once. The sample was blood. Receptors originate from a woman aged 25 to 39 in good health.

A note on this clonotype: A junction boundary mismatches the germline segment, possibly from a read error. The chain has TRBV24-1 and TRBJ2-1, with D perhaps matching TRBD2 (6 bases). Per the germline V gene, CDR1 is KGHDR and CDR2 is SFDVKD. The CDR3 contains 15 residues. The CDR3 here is CATSDLQAGHNEQFF. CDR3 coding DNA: TGCGCCACCAGTGATTTGCAAGCGGGCCATAATGAGCAGTTCTTC.

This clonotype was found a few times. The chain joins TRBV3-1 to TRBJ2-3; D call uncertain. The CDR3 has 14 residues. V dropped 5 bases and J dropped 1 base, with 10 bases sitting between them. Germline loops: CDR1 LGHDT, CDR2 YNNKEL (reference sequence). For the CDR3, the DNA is TGTGCCAGCAGCGGCAATTGGGGCACAGATACGCAGTATTTT. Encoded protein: CASSGNWGTDTQYF.

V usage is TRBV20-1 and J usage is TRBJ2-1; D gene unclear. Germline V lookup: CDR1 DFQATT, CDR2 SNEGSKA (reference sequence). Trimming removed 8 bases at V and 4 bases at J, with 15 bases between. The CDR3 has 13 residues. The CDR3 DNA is TGCAGTCTCCCTTCATGGCAGTACAATGAGCAGTTCTTC. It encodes CSLPSWQYNEQFF.

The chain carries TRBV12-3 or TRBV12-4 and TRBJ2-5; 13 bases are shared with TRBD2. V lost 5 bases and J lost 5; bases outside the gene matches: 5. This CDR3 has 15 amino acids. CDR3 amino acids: CASSTTSGGPETQYF. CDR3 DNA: TGTGCCAGCAGTACGACTAGCGGGGGGCCGGAGACCCAGTACTTC.

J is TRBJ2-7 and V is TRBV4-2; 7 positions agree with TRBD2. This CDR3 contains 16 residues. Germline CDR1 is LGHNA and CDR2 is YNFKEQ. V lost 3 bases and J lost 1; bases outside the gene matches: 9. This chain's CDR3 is CASSQTSSGGSYEQYF. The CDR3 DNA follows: TGTGCCAGCAGCCAGACCTCTAGCGGAGGTTCCTACGAGCAGTACTTC.

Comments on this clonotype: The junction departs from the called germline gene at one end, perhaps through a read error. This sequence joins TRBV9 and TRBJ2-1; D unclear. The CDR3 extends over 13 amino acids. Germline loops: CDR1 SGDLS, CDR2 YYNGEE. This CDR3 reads CASSPDFHNEQFF. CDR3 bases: TGCGCCAGCAGCCCTGACTTCCACAATGAGCAGTTCTTC.

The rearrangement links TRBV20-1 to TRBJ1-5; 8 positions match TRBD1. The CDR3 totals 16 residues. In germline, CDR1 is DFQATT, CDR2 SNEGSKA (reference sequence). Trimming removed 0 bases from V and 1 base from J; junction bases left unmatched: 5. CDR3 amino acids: CSARDRGRQSNQPQHF. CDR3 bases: TGCAGTGCTAGAGACAGGGGGCGGCAGAGCAATCAGCCCCAGCATTTT.

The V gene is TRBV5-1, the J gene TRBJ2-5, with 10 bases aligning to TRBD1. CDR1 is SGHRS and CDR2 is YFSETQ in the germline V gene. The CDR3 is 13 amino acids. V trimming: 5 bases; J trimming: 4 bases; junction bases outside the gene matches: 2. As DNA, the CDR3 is TGCGCCAGCAGGACAGGGGGCGCAGAGACCCAGTACTTC. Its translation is CASRTGGAETQYF.

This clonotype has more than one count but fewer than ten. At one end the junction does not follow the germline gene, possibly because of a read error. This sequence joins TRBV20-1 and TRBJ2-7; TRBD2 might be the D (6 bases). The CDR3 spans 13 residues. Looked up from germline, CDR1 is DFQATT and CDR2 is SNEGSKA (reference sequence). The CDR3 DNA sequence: TGCAGTGTCGCGGACTGGGGGGTATACGGGCAGTACTTC. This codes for CSVADWGVYGQYF.

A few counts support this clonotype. In nucleotides, the CDR3 is TGTGCCAGCAGCTCCTCCAAGGCTCGTGAGACCCAGTACTTC. Its translation is CASSSSKARETQYF. The chain joins TRBV11-2 to TRBJ2-7; D is ambiguous. The J call may be mistaken, given a closer DNA end match to TRBJ2-5. Germline loops: CDR1 SGHAT, CDR2 FQNNGV. The CDR3 covers 14 residues.

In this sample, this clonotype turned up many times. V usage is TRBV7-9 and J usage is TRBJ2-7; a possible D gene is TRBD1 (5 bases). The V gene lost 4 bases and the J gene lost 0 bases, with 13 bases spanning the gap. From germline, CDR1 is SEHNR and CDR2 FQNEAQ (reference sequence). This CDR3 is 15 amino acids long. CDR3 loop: CASSSDLTASYEQYF. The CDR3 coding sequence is TGTGCCAGCAGCTCAGACCTGACAGCCTCCTACGAGCAGTACTTC.

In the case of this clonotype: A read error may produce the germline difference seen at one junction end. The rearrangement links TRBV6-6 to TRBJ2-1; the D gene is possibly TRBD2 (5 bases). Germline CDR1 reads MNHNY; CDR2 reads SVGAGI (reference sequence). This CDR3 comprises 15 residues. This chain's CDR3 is CASNYSRLAGNEQFF. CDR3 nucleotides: TGTGCCAGCAATTACTCAAGGCTAGCCGGCAATGAGCAGTTCTTC.

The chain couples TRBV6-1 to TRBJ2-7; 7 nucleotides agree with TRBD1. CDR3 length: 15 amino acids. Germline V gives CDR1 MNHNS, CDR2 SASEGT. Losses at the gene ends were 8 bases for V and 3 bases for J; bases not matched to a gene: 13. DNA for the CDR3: TGTGCCAGCGTATACCAGTCCCCAGGGGGCTACGAGCAGTACTTC. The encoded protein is CASVYQSPGGYEQYF.

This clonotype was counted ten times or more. CDR3 residues: CSAAGGGSSYNEQFF. CDR3 sequence (DNA): TGCAGTGCTGCAGGGGGCGGAAGCTCCTACAATGAGCAGTTCTTC. This chain links TRBV20-1 with TRBJ2-1; 8 bases align to TRBD1. This CDR3 has 15 amino acids. The trim removed 5 bases at V and 0 bases at J, leaving 6 bases unmatched. Per germline, CDR1 DFQATT and CDR2 SNEGSKA (reference sequence).

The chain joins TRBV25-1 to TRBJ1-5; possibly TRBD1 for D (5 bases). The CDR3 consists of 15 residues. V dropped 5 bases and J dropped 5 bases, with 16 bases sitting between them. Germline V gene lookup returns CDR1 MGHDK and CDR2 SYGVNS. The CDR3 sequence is CASSPQGREYQPQHF. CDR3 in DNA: TGTGCCAGCAGTCCCCAGGGACGGGAATATCAGCCCCAGCATTTT.

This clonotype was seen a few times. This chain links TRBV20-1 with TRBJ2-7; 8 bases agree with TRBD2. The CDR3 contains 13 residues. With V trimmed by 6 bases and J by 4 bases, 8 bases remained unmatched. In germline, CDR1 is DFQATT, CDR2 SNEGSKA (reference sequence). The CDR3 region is CSAISGGLYEQYF. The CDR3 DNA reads TGCAGTGCAATAAGCGGGGGACTTTACGAGCAGTACTTC.

CDR3 sequence reads: CASSRAGWGPKNTYGYTF. DNA for the CDR3: TGCGCCAGCAGTCGTGCCGGGTGGGGACCCAAGAACACATATGGCTACACCTTC. The chain employs TRBV4-1 and TRBJ1-2, with D possibly being TRBD1 (5 bases). The CDR3 sequence is 18 residues long. The V gene lost 6 bases and the J gene lost 5 bases, with 28 bases spanning the gap. Germline values: CDR1 MGHRA, CDR2 YSYEKL.

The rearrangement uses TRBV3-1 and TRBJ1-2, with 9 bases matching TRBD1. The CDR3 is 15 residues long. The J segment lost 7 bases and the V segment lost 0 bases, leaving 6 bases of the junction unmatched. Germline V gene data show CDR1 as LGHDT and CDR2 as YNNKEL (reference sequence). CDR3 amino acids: CASSQDWTGVSGYTF. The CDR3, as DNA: TGTGCCAGCAGCCAAGATTGGACAGGGGTGTCTGGCTACACCTTC.

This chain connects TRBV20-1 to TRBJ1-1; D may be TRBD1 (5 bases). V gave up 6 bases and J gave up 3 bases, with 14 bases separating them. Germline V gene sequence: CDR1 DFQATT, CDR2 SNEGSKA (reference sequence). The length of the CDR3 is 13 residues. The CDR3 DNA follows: TGCAGTGCCCTACCCTGGGGGGACACTGAAGCTTTCTTT. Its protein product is CSALPWGDTEAFF.

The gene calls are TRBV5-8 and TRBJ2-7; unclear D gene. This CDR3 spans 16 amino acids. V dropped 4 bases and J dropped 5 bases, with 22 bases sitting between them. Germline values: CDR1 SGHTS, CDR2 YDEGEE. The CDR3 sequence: CASSPRPVAAYHEQYF. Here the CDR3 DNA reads TGTGCCAGCAGCCCTAGGCCGGTGGCCGCGTACCACGAGCAGTACTTC.

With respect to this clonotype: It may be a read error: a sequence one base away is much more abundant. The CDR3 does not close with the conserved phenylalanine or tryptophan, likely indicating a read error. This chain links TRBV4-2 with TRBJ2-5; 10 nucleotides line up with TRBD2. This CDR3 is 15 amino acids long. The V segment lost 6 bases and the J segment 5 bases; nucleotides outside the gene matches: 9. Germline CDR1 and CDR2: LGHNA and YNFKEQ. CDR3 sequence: CASSRTSGAGETQYS. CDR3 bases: TGTGCCAGCAGTCGGACTAGCGGAGCAGGGGAGACCCAGTACTCC.

CDR3 sequence (DNA): TGTGCCAGCAGCGTAGATGGGTCCGGCACAGATACGCAGTATTTT. Translated: CASSVDGSGTDTQYF. V gene TRBV9 combines with J gene TRBJ2-3; no definite D call. Germline CDR1 and CDR2: SGDLS and YYNGEE. The CDR3 totals 15 residues. V was trimmed by 0 bases and J by 1 base, leaving 9 bases between them.